This T cell receptor beta chain appears in the sequencing data of a study of blood T cell repertoires in COVID-19. Germline loops: CDR1 SGHRS, CDR2 YFSETQ. The CDR3 extends over 14 amino acids. To note about this clone: At one boundary the junction diverges from the germline segment, which might be a read error.

The data were produced by immunoSEQ multiplex PCR, yet TCRdb's version contains in-frame clones alone and is incomplete. The sample lists over 120,000 clones; 89% were seen once. The TCR originated in a human donor in a cohort sampled during active COVID-19. V gene TRBV5-1 combines with J gene TRBJ1-5, with D maybe TRBD1 (5 bases). Sequencing was carried out using peripheral blood. The CDR3 spells CASSLGHNNQPQHF. CDR3 DNA sequence: TGCGCCAGCAGTTTGGGGCACAACAATCAGCCCCAGCATTTT.